Given below is one T cell receptor beta chain in context. Its antigen is not identified. TCRB CDR3 was amplified from 2 ug genomic DNA or less. Assay used: immunoSEQ multiplex PCR; TCRdb lists only in-frame clones, some missing. The sample has tens of thousands of clones; over 75% are singletons. The entry originates in a study of glioma-infiltrating T cells after dendritic cell vaccination. Time point in this sample: after dendritic cell vaccination, including at tumor progression/relapse. No glioblastoma patient carried an isocitrate dehydrogenase mutation. Study findings and constraints: Only a small number of patients had complete blood and tumor samples.

The germline V gene encodes CDR1 MNHEY and CDR2 SVGAGI. CDR3 length: 15 residues. With 6 bases removed from V and 0 bases from J, the gap between germline ends came to 9 bases. This specimen consisted of blood, obtained after dendritic cell vaccination. The clonotype originates from a human donor with glioblastoma. The J gene is TRBJ2-6, the V gene TRBV6-5, with D possibly matching TRBD2 (5 bases). The CDR3: CASSNSASGANVLTF. The CDR3 bases are TGTGCCAGCAGCAATAGCGCCTCTGGGGCCAACGTCCTGACTTTC.